A single sample is the source of the 20 T cell receptor beta chains below, sequenced in a study of patients and donors after allogeneic stem cell transplantation. TCRdb used MiXCR to reprocess the RT-PCR reads, holding one entry per CDR3 protein. The sample consists of tens of thousands of distinct CDR3 sequences, 6.5% to 7% of them appearing once. What was sequenced was blood, either unsorted or a sorted T cell fraction (not recorded which). These receptors originate from a human donor who was either an allogeneic HSCT recipient or a stem cell or donor lymphocyte infusion donor (not recorded which). It is not recorded whose cells these are; they may come from a transplant donor.

This clonotype has at least ten counts. V is TRBV29-1 and J is TRBJ2-7; TRBD1 might be the D (6 bases). Germline assignment: CDR1 SQVTM and CDR2 ANQGSEA. With 6 bases removed from V and 5 bases from J, the gap between germline ends came to 14 bases. CDR3 size: 12 residues. This CDR3 reads CSVTGLVDEQYF. CDR3 nucleotide sequence: TGCAGCGTGACAGGCCTCGTGGACGAGCAGTACTTC.

This clonotype is medium-sized (0.01 to 0.1%) within its sample. The J gene is TRBJ1-2, the V gene TRBV12-3 or TRBV12-4; D call uncertain. V was shortened by 2 bases and J by 7 bases, with 14 bases between the two germline ends. This CDR3 comprises 14 residues. The CDR3, as DNA: TGTGCCAGCAGTTTAACAACAATGAGGAGTGGCTACACCTTC. It translates to CASSLTTMRSGYTF.

This clonotype was detected ten times or more. The chain has TRBV4-2 and TRBJ2-2, with D possibly TRBD1 on 7 matching bases. The CDR3 loop spans 17 amino acids. The germline V and J ends were trimmed by 3 bases and 5 bases, with 19 bases remaining between them. Germline V gene sequence: CDR1 LGHNA, CDR2 YNFKEQ. The CDR3 coding sequence is TGTGCCAGCAGCCAGACATACTACAGGGGAGGTACCGGGGAGCTGTTTTTT. Translated: CASSQTYYRGGTGELFF.

The V and J genes are TRBV5-6 and TRBJ1-3, with D uncertain. Trimming stripped 0 bases from V and 7 bases from J, with 5 bases between. The CDR3 has 12 residues. In germline, CDR1 is SGHDT, CDR2 YYEEEE. The DNA for the CDR3 is TGTGCCAGCAGCTTGGCCGCTAACACCATATATTTT. It yields the protein CASSLAANTIYF.

Ten or more counts support this clonotype. The V call is TRBV20-1, the J call TRBJ2-3; D call uncertain. The CDR3 length is 17 residues. Per the germline V gene, CDR1 is DFQATT and CDR2 is SNEGSKA (reference sequence). Between the trimmed V and J ends, which lost 4 bases and 2 bases, there was a span of 22 bases. The CDR3 loop is CSAKRIGIQTNTDTQYF. CDR3 DNA sequence: TGCAGTGCTAAGCGCATAGGTATCCAAACCAACACAGATACGCAGTATTTT.

This clonotype has more than one count but fewer than ten. This rearrangement joins TRBV13 to TRBJ1-3, with 7 bases that match TRBD1. J gave up 6 bases and V 6 bases, and 14 bases lay outside the gene matches. The germline gives CDR1 PRHDT, CDR2 FYEKMQ (reference sequence). The CDR3 extends over 16 amino acids. This CDR3 is CASSSYPDRVENTIYF. The CDR3 DNA follows: TGTGCCAGCAGTTCCTACCCTGACAGGGTGGAAAACACCATATATTTT.

This clonotype turned up a few times. The chain combines TRBV6-2 or TRBV6-3 with TRBJ2-1; D gene ambiguous. Germline CDR1 is MNHEY and CDR2 is SVGEGT. V gave up 8 bases and J gave up 8 bases, with 16 bases separating them. This CDR3 spans 13 amino acids. The CDR3 region has the DNA TGTGCCAGCGAGTCGTCCTGGGTGGATGAGCAGTTCTTC. Its protein is CASESSWVDEQFF.

This clonotype was seen repeatedly, ten times or more. The gene calls are TRBV20-1 and TRBJ2-5; D uncertain. This CDR3 has 12 amino acids. Trimming took 3 bases from V and 1 from J, leaving 6 bases between them. In germline, CDR1 is DFQATT, CDR2 SNEGSKA (reference sequence). The CDR3 DNA follows: TGCAGTGCTAGTAGCACCCAAGAGACCCAGTACTTC. Residues: CSASSTQETQYF.

This clonotype has only a few counts. CDR3 DNA sequence: TGTGCCAGCAGCCAAGATAGGTCACACAATGAGCAGTTCTTC. Encoded protein: CASSQDRSHNEQFF. The chain uses TRBV4-2 and TRBJ2-1; D is undetermined. Trimming cost V 0 bases and J 5 bases, with 8 bases left between them. The CDR3 spans 14 residues. CDR1 is LGHNA, CDR2 YNFKEQ, per germline.

The rearrangement links TRBV20-1 to TRBJ2-7; the match to TRBD1 covers 10 bases. The germline gives CDR1 DFQATT, CDR2 SNEGSKA (reference sequence). The length of the CDR3 is 14 residues. V lost 6 bases, J lost 4 bases, and 9 bases stayed unmatched. The CDR3 sequence: CSARDRGQRYEQYF. CDR3 nucleotides: TGCAGTGCCCGGGACAGGGGCCAGCGATACGAGCAGTACTTC.

This clonotype was counted ten times or more. The V call is TRBV7-2, the J call TRBJ1-1; D may be TRBD1 (6 bases). CDR3 size: 15 residues. The V and J ends lost 4 bases and 5 bases respectively, with 17 bases between them. The germline V gene has CDR1 SGHTA and CDR2 FQGNSA. The CDR3 DNA sequence: TGTGCCAGCAGCTCGATTCCAGGGGAGTGGACTGAAGCTTTCTTT. Residues: CASSSIPGEWTEAFF.

This clonotype was seen at least ten times. This chain joins TRBV10-3 and TRBJ2-1; unclear D gene. The germline V and J ends were trimmed by 4 bases and 3 bases, with 7 bases remaining between them. The CDR3 has 13 residues. The germline gives CDR1 ENHRY, CDR2 SYGVKD. The CDR3 loop reads CAISVTGYNEQFF. CDR3 in DNA: TGTGCCATCAGTGTGACTGGCTACAATGAGCAGTTCTTC.

The CDR3 sequence is CASSPPRAENTGELFF. For the CDR3, the DNA is TGTGCCAGCAGTCCGCCCCGGGCAGAGAACACCGGGGAGCTGTTTTTT. The chain links TRBV12-3 or TRBV12-4 to TRBJ2-2; D call uncertain. The CDR3 is 16 amino acids. Trimming pared 5 bases from V and 1 base from J, leaving 14 bases between.

This clonotype has at least ten counts. This chain links TRBV3-1 with TRBJ2-7; D perhaps matches TRBD2 (5 bases). The CDR3 runs 14 residues. The ends were cut back, 3 bases at V and 7 bases at J, with 16 bases in the middle. CDR1 and CDR2 (germline): LGHDT, YNNKEL (reference sequence). CDR3 residues: CASSHAGVKLEQYF. The CDR3 nucleotides are TGTGCCAGCAGCCATGCCGGGGTCAAACTAGAGCAGTACTTC.

This clonotype was detected only a few times. This chain connects TRBV9 to TRBJ2-7; no clear D gene. CDR1 and CDR2 from the germline V gene are SGDLS and YYNGEE. Trimming took off 0 bases at V and 2 bases at J, with 3 bases between the two ends. This CDR3 region has 12 residues. The CDR3 bases are TGTGCCAGCAGCGTAGGTGCCTACGAGCAGTACTTC. Amino acid sequence: CASSVGAYEQYF.

This chain links TRBV20-1 with TRBJ2-1; 10 nucleotides match TRBD2. The CDR3 runs to 17 residues. The germline gives CDR1 DFQATT, CDR2 SNEGSKA (reference sequence). Unmatched junction bases numbered 10, after V lost 0 bases and J lost 5 bases. The CDR3 region has the DNA TGCAGTGCTAGAGATTACATTCTAGCGGGAGAGCACAATGAGCAGTTCTTC. It yields the protein CSARDYILAGEHNEQFF.

This chain joins TRBV6-5 and TRBJ2-1; the match to TRBD2 covers 8 bases. V lost 2 bases, J lost 9 bases, and 9 bases stayed unmatched. Per the germline V gene, CDR1 is MNHEY and CDR2 is SVGAGI. The CDR3 has 15 amino acids. The CDR3 nucleotides are TGTGCCAGCAGTTACGGAGCGGGAGTAGTGGGTGAGCAGTTCTTC. It translates to CASSYGAGVVGEQFF.

By sample fraction, this clonotype is medium-sized. This chain connects TRBV20-1 to TRBJ1-6, with 8 bases matching TRBD1. The length of the CDR3 is 13 residues. Germline-derived CDR1 and CDR2 are DFQATT and SNEGSKA (reference sequence). J gave up 7 bases and V 6 bases, and 5 bases lay outside the gene matches. The chain's CDR3 is CSAWTGYNSPLHF. DNA of the CDR3: TGCAGTGCCTGGACAGGGTACAATTCACCCCTCCACTTT.

This clonotype has ten or more counts. V is TRBV19 and J is TRBJ2-1; TRBD2 might be the D (6 bases). The CDR3 has 14 amino acids. Trimming stripped 5 bases from V and 7 bases from J, with 15 bases between. Germline CDR1 and CDR2: LNHDA and SQIVND (reference sequence). The CDR3 loop is CASSSWRDGNEQFF. The CDR3 nucleotides are TGTGCCAGTAGTTCTTGGCGGGATGGGAATGAGCAGTTCTTC.

This sequence joins TRBV28 and TRBJ2-1; 7 bases match TRBD2. Per the germline V gene, CDR1 is MDHEN and CDR2 is SYDVKM. This CDR3 spans 11 amino acids. The J segment lost 15 bases and the V segment lost 10 bases, leaving 12 bases of the junction unmatched. CDR3 region: CATRLGGSGFF. CDR3 nucleotide sequence: TGTGCCACCCGCTTGGGAGGGAGTGGGTTCTTC.